Listed below are T cell receptor beta chains from one sample, sequenced in a study of cytomegalovirus exposure and HLA in healthy donors. Only in-frame clones appear in the TCRdb table, and some are missing; sequencing was by immunoSEQ multiplex PCR. The data contain 150,000 to 180,000 clones, more than 60% of them seen just once; the ten biggest clones take up approximately 4%. The sequenced sample was PBMCs. These receptors came from a woman between 40 and 50 years old in good health and CMV-seronegative. CDR3s include the opening cysteine and the closing phenylalanine or tryptophan. Each record gives: D gene, clone size, J gene, V gene, CDR3 protein, CDR3 DNA. A D gene is named only where the DNA matches it firmly. Size is stated for part of the rows, as once, few or many counts, or as a class when the clone is expanded.

TRBD2 | NA | TRBJ2-7 | TRBV7-9 | CASSFDGLGYEQYF | TGTGCCAGCAGCTTTGACGGACTAGGATACGAGCAGTACTTC
NA | NA | TRBJ2-7 | TRBV27 | CASSQDGRAGSYEQYF | TGTGCCAGCAGCCAAGACGGTCGGGCGGGGTCCTACGAGCAGTACTTC
NA | NA | TRBJ1-3 | TRBV28 | CASSLPLPAGNTIYF | TGTGCCAGCAGTCTCCCCCTCCCGGCTGGAAACACCATATATTTT
NA | NA | TRBJ2-7 | TRBV6-6 | CASSSGTPEQYF | TGTGCCAGCAGCAGCGGGACACCTGAGCAGTACTTC
TRBD1 | few | TRBJ2-7 | TRBV7-6 | CASSLVSGTGGSYEQYF | TGTGCCAGCAGCTTAGTATCCGGGACAGGGGGCAGCTACGAGCAGTACTTC
NA | few | TRBJ2-5 | TRBV30 | CAWSLGVGAGAETQYF | TGTGCCTGGAGCCTCGGCGTGGGGGCAGGCGCAGAGACCCAGTACTTC
NA | NA | TRBJ1-3 | TRBV6-5 | CASSLHQGRSGNTIYF | TGTGCCAGCAGTTTACATCAGGGTCGCTCTGGAAACACCATATATTTT
TRBD1 | NA | TRBJ2-5 | TRBV10-3 | CAISEGTGSGTQYF | TGTGCCATCAGTGAAGGGACAGGGTCCGGGACCCAGTACTTC
NA | NA | TRBJ2-7 | TRBV5-1 | CASSSNFIAAEQYF | TGCGCCAGCAGCTCAAACTTTATAGCGGCCGAGCAGTACTTC
TRBD1 | NA | TRBJ1-1 | TRBV5-1 | CASSLGDRGAEAFF | TGCGCCAGCAGCTTGGGGGACAGGGGCGCTGAAGCTTTCTTT
NA | NA | TRBJ2-7 | TRBV9 | CASSVGGVNSYEQYF | TGTGCCAGCAGCGTAGGCGGGGTCAACTCCTACGAGCAGTACTTC
NA | NA | TRBJ1-1 | TRBV5-1 | CASSLASGRTSEAFF | TGCGCCAGCAGCTTGGCTTCGGGGAGGACATCTGAAGCTTTCTTT